The T cell receptor (beta chain) described here comes from a study of blood T cell repertoires in COVID-19. Study overall: Samples of COVID-19 (acute and convalescent) were obtained from the United States, Italy and Spain. Sources were T cells, B-cell-depleted T cells, or PBMCs; the material itself was cDNA or gDNA.

Authors' methods: Scientists estimated how many nucleated cells there were by amplifying reference gene primers. TCRdb's copy holds only in-frame clones and misses some; the assay was immunoSEQ multiplex PCR. V and J calls and clone size come straight from that table; D and trimming were deduced from the DNA. The data hold more than 120,000 clones, with roughly 85% observed a single time. Germline loops: CDR1 LGHNA, CDR2 YSLEER. V lost 0 bases, J lost 4 bases, and 9 bases lay in between. The CDR3 is made up of 15 amino acids. The chain uses TRBV4-3 and TRBJ2-2; D might be TRBD2 (5 bases). The sample comprised peripheral blood. This receptor was obtained from a human donor with acute or convalescent COVID-19. The donor label of this sample is uncertain. Here the CDR3 DNA reads TGCGCCAGCAGCCAAGAGGACCGGGGCACCGGGGAGCTGTTTTTT. Its protein is CASSQEDRGTGELFF.